Listed below are T cell receptor beta chains from one sample, sequenced in a study of shared clonotypes between healthy human individuals. TCRdb's table, derived via immunoSEQ multiplex PCR, lists solely in-frame clones and lacks some. Among about 1,500,000 clones, roughly 95% were seen once, and the ten largest hold about 1.2%. What was sequenced was naive CD4+ T cells sorted from blood. Source of these receptors: a man aged 25-45 years in good health. Both conserved end residues are part of each CDR3. A D gene is named only where the DNA matches it firmly. Some rows mark clone size as missing; the rest say once, few, many or name a class of expanded clone.

j_call	cdr3_length	clone_size	d_call	v_call	cdr3_aa	cdr3_nt
TRBJ2-3	14	.	.	TRBV7-9	CASSAQTSTDTQYF	TGTGCCAGCAGCGCCCAAACATCCACAGATACGCAGTATTTT
TRBJ1-1	15	.	TRBD1	TRBV2	CASTTGTGGNTEAFF	TGTGCCAGCACTACCGGGACAGGGGGGAACACTGAAGCTTTCTTT
TRBJ1-4	17	.	.	TRBV9	CASSVAAGSNYNEKLFF	TGTGCCAGCAGCGTAGCTGCTGGGAGCAACTATAATGAAAAACTGTTTTTT
TRBJ2-3	16	.	.	TRBV15	CATSRGTPVYVDTQYF	TGTGCCACCAGCAGAGGTACTCCGGTTTATGTAGATACGCAGTATTTT
TRBJ2-5	18	.	TRBD2	TRBV5-1	CASSQTIGGSGSVETQYF	TGCGCCAGCAGCCAAACTATTGGTGGAAGCGGGAGTGTGGAGACCCAGTACTTC
TRBJ2-3	13	.	.	TRBV9	CASTQIYWDTQYF	TGTGCCAGCACCCAAATCTACTGGGATACGCAGTATTTT
TRBJ1-5	16	.	.	TRBV5-4	CASSLGGVGSNQPQHF	TGTGCCAGCAGCTTAGGGGGAGTAGGCAGCAATCAGCCCCAGCATTTT
TRBJ2-7	14	.	.	TRBV5-1	CASSPGTPTSEQYF	TGCGCCAGCAGCCCCGGGACCCCTACCTCCGAGCAGTACTTC
TRBJ2-5	11	.	.	TRBV30	CACRVGETQYF	TGTGCCTGCCGTGTGGGGGAGACCCAGTACTTC
TRBJ2-7	14	.	.	TRBV19	CATTGSINSYEQYF	TGTGCCACCACTGGGTCCATAAACTCCTACGAGCAGTACTTC
TRBJ2-5	18	.	TRBD2	TRBV9	CASSVLYGGGGIQETQYF	TGTGCCAGCAGCGTACTTTACGGCGGGGGGGGAATCCAAGAGACCCAGTACTTC
TRBJ2-2	16	.	.	TRBV6-1	CASSEYIRVRGGELFF	TGTGCCAGCAGTGAATATATCAGGGTCAGGGGCGGGGAGCTGTTTTTT
TRBJ2-7	16	once	TRBD2	TRBV2	CASSPPTSGPTYEQYF	TGTGCCAGCAGCCCCCCGACTAGCGGGCCCACCTACGAGCAGTACTTC
TRBJ1-3	15	.	.	TRBV7-9	CASSSGTGSGNTIYF	TGTGCCAGCAGCTCCGGGACGGGCTCTGGAAACACCATATATTTT
TRBJ2-1	16	.	TRBD2	TRBV30	CAWSGFGTSGMNEQFF	TGTGCCTGGAGTGGATTTGGGACTAGCGGGATGAATGAGCAGTTCTTC
TRBJ2-7	15	.	TRBD1	TRBV5-4	CASSLGGTGSYEQYF	TGTGCCAGCAGCTTGGGCGGGACAGGCTCCTACGAGCAGTACTTC
TRBJ2-3	15	.	TRBD1	TRBV5-5	CASSSDRGLTDTQYF	TGTGCCAGCAGCTCAGACAGGGGCCTCACAGATACGCAGTATTTT
TRBJ2-6	14	.	.	TRBV18	CASSPRFGANVLTF	TGTGCCAGCTCACCAAGGTTTGGGGCCAACGTCCTGACTTTC
TRBJ2-3	18	.	TRBD2	TRBV5-6	CASSLTGGLAEGTDTQYF	TGTGCCAGCAGCTTGACGGGAGGACTAGCGGAGGGCACAGATACGCAGTATTTT
TRBJ2-7	16	.	.	TRBV5-5	CASSLGQGYKAYEQYF	TGTGCCAGCAGCTTGGGGCAGGGGTACAAAGCCTACGAGCAGTACTTC
TRBJ1-3	14	once	.	TRBV5-4	CASSFAGSGNTIYF	TGTGCCAGCAGCTTCGCCGGGTCTGGAAACACCATATATTTT
TRBJ1-1	16	.	.	TRBV10-3	CAISDVRQGMANEAFF	TGTGCCATCAGTGATGTGAGGCAGGGCATGGCGAATGAAGCTTTCTTT
TRBJ2-1	21	.	.	TRBV14	CASSQVFVIVGMDYSYNEQFF	TGTGCCAGCAGCCAAGTATTTGTAATTGTCGGGATGGACTACTCCTACAATGAGCAGTTCTTC
TRBJ2-1	18	.	TRBD1	TRBV5-1	CASSLTKTNRGAYNEQFF	TGCGCCAGCAGCTTGACCAAAACAAACAGGGGCGCCTACAATGAGCAGTTCTTC